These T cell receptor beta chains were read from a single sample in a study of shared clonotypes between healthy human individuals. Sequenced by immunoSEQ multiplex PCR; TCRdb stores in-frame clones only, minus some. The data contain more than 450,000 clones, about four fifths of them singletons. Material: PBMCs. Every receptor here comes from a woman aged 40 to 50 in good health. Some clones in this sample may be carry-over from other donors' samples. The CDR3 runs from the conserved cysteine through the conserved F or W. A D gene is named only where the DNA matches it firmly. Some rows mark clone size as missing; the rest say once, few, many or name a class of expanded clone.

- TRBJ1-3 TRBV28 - TGTGCCAGCAGGGGCGGGTCCCCACGTGGAAACACCATATATTTT CASRGGSPRGNTIYF
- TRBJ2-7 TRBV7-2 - TGTGCCAGCAGCTTAGCCGGCTCCTACGAGCAGTACTTC CASSLAGSYEQYF
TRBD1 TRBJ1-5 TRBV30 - TGTGCCTGGAGTCGGGGACAGGGAAATCAGCCCCAGCATTTT CAWSRGQGNQPQHF
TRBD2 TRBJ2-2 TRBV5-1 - TGCGCCAGCAGCTTATCGACTAGCGGGAGGGCCACCGGGGAGCTGTTTTTT CASSLSTSGRATGELFF
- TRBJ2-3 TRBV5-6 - TGTGCCAGCAGCTTGGTTGGCAGAAACACAGATACGCAGTATTTT CASSLVGRNTDTQYF
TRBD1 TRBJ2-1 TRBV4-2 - TGTGCCAGCAGCCAAGGGACAGGGGATTGGAACAATGAGCAGTTCTTC CASSQGTGDWNNEQFF
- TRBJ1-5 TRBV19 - TGTGCCAGTAGCATTGGGCTTAAAGGGGCCCAGCCCCAGCATTTT CASSIGLKGAQPQHF
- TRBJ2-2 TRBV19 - TGTGCCAGTAATAAACTCGGGGAAGACACCGGGGAGCTGTTTTTT CASNKLGEDTGELFF
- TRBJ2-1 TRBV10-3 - TGTGCCATCGGATCAGGAGTAACCTACAATGAGCAGTTCTTC CAIGSGVTYNEQFF
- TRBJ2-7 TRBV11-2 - TGTGCCAGCAGCTTCCCCCCCCCAAACGGGAAGTACGAGCAGTACTTC CASSFPPPNGKYEQYF
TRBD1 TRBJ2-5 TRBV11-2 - TGTGCCAGCAGCGGGATGACAGGGGGCGCAGAGACCCAGTACTTC CASSGMTGGAETQYF
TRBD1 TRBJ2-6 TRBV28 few TGTGCCAGCAGTCCCGGGACAGTGGCTGGGGCCAACGTCCTGACTTTC CASSPGTVAGANVLTF
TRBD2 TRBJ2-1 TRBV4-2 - TGTGCCAGCAGCCAAGATTCGTCTAGCGGGAGTCAAGATGAGCAGTTCTTC CASSQDSSSGSQDEQFF
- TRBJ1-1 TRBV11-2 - TGTGCCAGCAGCATTGGTCTGAGGTCTGAAGCTTTCTTT CASSIGLRSEAFF
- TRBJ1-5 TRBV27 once TGTGCCAGCGGCATGAATCAGCCCCAGCATTTT CASGMNQPQHF
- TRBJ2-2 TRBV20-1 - TGCAGTGCTAGATCCACCGGGGAGCTGTTTTTT CSARSTGELFF
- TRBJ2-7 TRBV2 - TGTGCCAGCAGTGAAGACATAGCTTACGAGCAGTACTTC CASSEDIAYEQYF
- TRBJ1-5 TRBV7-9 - TGTGCCAGCAGCCCCGGGACACCAAGTCATTATAGCAATCAGCCCCAGCATTTT CASSPGTPSHYSNQPQHF
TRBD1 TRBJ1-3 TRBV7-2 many TGTGCCAGCAGCCCCCAGACAGGGTCTGGAAACACCATATATTTT CASSPQTGSGNTIYF
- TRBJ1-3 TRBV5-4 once TGTGCCAGCAGCTTGGGGACAGCCTCTGGAAACACCATATATTTT CASSLGTASGNTIYF